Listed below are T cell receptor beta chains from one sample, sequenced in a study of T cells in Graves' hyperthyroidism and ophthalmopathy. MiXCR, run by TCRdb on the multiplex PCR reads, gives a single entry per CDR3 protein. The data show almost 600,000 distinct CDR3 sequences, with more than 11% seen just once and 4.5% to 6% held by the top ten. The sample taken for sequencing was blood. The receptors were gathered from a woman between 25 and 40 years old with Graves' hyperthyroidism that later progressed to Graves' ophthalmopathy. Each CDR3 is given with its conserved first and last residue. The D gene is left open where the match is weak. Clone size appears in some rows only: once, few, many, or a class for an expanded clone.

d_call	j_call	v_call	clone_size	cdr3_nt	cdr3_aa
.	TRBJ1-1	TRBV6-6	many	TGTGCCAGCAGTTACTTCTCAGGGAACACTGAAGCTTTCTTT	CASSYFSGNTEAFF
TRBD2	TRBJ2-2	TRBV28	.	TGTGCCAGCAGTTTGAGGCTAGCGGGAGGCCTATTTGGCGGGGAGCTGTTTTTT	CASSLRLAGGLFGGELFF
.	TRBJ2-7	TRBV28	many	TGTGCCAGCAGTTCCGCAGTTCCGACTATCTACGAGCAGTACTTC	CASSSAVPTIYEQYF
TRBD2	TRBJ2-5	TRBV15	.	TGTGCCACCAGCAGAGAAGGAAGCGGGAGGAGTGGGGAGACCCAGTACTTC	CATSREGSGRSGETQYF
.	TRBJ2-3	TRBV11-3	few	TGTGCCAGCAGCCCCACCCCAGATACGCAGTATTTT	CASSPTPDTQYF
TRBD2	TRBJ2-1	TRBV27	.	TGTGCCAGCAGTTTAGGAACTAGCGGGAGTAGCAATGAGCAGTTCTTC	CASSLGTSGSSNEQFF
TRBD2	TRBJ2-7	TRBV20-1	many	TGCAGTGCCGCGACTAGCCCCTACGAGCAGTACTTC	CSAATSPYEQYF
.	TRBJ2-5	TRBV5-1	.	TGCGCCAGCAGCCCTGGCTCGGACCCAGGGGAGCAAGAGACCCAGTACTTC	CASSPGSDPGEQETQYF
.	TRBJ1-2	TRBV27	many	TGTGCCAGCAGTTTATCGAAAGCTCAGACCTATGGCTACACCTTC	CASSLSKAQTYGYTF
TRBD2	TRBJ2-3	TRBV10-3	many	TGTGCCATCACCCCAGGACTAGCGGGAGGGGGAGATACGCAGTATTTT	CAITPGLAGGGDTQYF
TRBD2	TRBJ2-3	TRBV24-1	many	TGTGCCACCAGTGATTTACTAGCGGACACAGATACGCAGTATTTT	CATSDLLADTDTQYF
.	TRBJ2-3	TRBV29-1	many	TGCAGCGTTGAATTGAGTGGGGGGAGCACAGATACGCAGTATTTT	CSVELSGGSTDTQYF
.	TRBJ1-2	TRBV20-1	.	TGCAGTGCTCCGGACACAAAGACCTTC	CSAPDTKTF
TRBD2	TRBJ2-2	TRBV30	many	TGTGCCTGGTCTAGCGGATCGAACACCGGGGAGCTGTTTTTT	CAWSSGSNTGELFF
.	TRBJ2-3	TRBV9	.	TGTGCCAGCAGCGTAGATGATACGCAGTATTTT	CASSVDDTQYF
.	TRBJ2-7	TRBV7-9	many	TGTGCCAGCCGGGACGGAAGCTCCTACGAGCAGTACTTC	CASRDGSSYEQYF
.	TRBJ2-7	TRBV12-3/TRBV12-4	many	TGTGCCAGCAGCCGCCCGGGACACGTATACGAGCAGTACTTC	CASSRPGHVYEQYF
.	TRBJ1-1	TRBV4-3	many	TGCGCCAGCAGCCAAGAAAGGCAGCTGAACACTGAAGCTTTCTTT	CASSQERQLNTEAFF
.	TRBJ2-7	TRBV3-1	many	TGTGCCAGCAGCCAGGGAACGGAGGAGCAGTACTTC	CASSQGTEEQYF
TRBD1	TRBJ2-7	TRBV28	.	TGTGCCAGCAGCGCCCCGTTGGGGACAGGGCGGTACGAGCAGTACTTC	CASSAPLGTGRYEQYF
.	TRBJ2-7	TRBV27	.	TGTGCCAGCAGGGGGGGACACTACGAGCAGTACTTC	CASRGGHYEQYF
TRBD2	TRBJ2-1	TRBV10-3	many	TGTGCCATCAGTGAACCGGGACTAGGGGATGAGCAGTTCTTC	CAISEPGLGDEQFF
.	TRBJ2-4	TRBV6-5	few	TGTGCCAGCAGTTACTCGAGACCACCACTAGCCAAAAACATTCAGTACTTC	CASSYSRPPLAKNIQYF
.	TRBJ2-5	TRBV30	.	TGTGCCTGGAGTTTGGGGGATCAAGAGACCCAGTACTTC	CAWSLGDQETQYF
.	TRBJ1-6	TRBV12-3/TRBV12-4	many	TGTGCCAGCGGAACCCTCAGTTACGCAGCGCGAACCAATAATTCACCCCTCCACTTT	CASGTLSYAARTNNSPLHF
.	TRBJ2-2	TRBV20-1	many	TGCAGTGCTAGTTCGGCTGATCCAAGTTTCACCGGGGAGCTGTTTTTT	CSASSADPSFTGELFF
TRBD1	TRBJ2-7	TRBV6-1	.	TGTGCCAGCAGCTGGGGACAGGGGGCCTATAGCTCCTACGAGCAGTACTTC	CASSWGQGAYSSYEQYF
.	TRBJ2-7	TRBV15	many	TGTGCCACCAGCAGAGAGGGGGGAGTATACGAGCAGTACTTC	CATSREGGVYEQYF
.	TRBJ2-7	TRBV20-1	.	TGCAGTGCTAGAGAAGGGGACCTCCCTTACGAGCAGTACTTC	CSAREGDLPYEQYF
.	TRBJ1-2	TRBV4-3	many	TGCGCCAGCAGCCGAACCACAACAGGGTTGAGGGATGGCTACACCTTC	CASSRTTTGLRDGYTF
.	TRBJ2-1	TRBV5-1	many	TGCGCCAGCAGACGGGCCGGGAGCTCCTACAATGAGCAGTTCTTC	CASRRAGSSYNEQFF
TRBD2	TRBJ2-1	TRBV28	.	TGTGCCAGCAGTTCGGGGACTAGCGGAGGGGGGGCCTACAATGAGCAGTTCTTC	CASSSGTSGGGAYNEQFF
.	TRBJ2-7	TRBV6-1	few	TGTGCCAGCAGGAGACAGGGAGGCGACGAGCAGTACTTC	CASRRQGGDEQYF
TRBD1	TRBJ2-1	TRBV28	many	TGTGCCAGCAGCGCCGTAGGGACAGGAGGGTATGAGCAGTTCTTC	CASSAVGTGGYEQFF
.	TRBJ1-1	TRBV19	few	TGTGCCAGTAGTATTGGGAACAGGGATTTGACTTTCTTT	CASSIGNRDLTFF
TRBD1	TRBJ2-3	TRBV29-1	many	TGCAGCGTTCGGACAGGAAACACAGATACGCAGTATTTT	CSVRTGNTDTQYF
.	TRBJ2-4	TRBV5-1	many	TGCGCCAGCAGCGGAGGCAAAAACATTCAGTACTTC	CASSGGKNIQYF
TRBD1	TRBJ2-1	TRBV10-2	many	TGCGCCAGCAGCGCGACCGGGACAGGGGGTTGGAATGAGCAGTTCTTC	CASSATGTGGWNEQFF
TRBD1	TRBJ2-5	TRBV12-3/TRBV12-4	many	TGTGCCAGCAGTACACGTGGGACAGGGGGCGCGGAGACCCAGTACTTC	CASSTRGTGGAETQYF
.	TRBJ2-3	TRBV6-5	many	TGTGCCAGCAGTTACCGGGCCTTTCGGGGAAGGAAGGGCACAGATACGCAGTATTTT	CASSYRAFRGRKGTDTQYF
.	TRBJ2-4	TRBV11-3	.	TGTGCCAGCAGCTTAGGGTCCCTCCTAGCCAAAAACATTCAGTACTTC	CASSLGSLLAKNIQYF
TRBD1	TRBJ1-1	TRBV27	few	TGTGCCAGCAGTTTAAATTTGGCAGGGGGCACTGAAGCTTTCTTT	CASSLNLAGGTEAFF
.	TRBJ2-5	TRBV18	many	TGTGCCAGCTCACCTCCTTATCGGGAGACCCAGTACTTC	CASSPPYRETQYF
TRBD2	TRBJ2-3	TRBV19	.	TGTGCCAGTAAAGCCCCGGGGCTAGCGGTCACAGATACGCAGTATTTT	CASKAPGLAVTDTQYF
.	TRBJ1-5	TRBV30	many	TGTGCCTGGAGTGTCTTCGGTGGCAATCAGCCCCAGCATTTT	CAWSVFGGNQPQHF
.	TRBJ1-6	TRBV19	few	TGTGCCAGTAGTATTACAGAAAATTCACCCCTCCACTTT	CASSITENSPLHF
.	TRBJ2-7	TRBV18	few	TGTGCCAGCTCACCAATGATGACCACCCAAACCTACGAGCAGTACTTC	CASSPMMTTQTYEQYF
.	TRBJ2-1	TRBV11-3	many	TGTGCCAGCAGCTTAATCTCCTACAATGAGCAGTTCTTC	CASSLISYNEQFF
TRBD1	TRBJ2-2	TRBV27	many	TGTGCCACCAGGGGGTCGACAACCGGGGAGCTGTTTTTT	CATRGSTTGELFF
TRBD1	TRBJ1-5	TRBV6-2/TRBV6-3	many	TGTGCCAGCAGTTACCCCAAGACCGGGACAGGGACGAGCGGACAGCCCCAGCATTTT	CASSYPKTGTGTSGQPQHF
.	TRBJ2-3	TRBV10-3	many	TGTGCCATCAGTGAAGCGGGTTTAGGAGATACGCAGTATTTT	CAISEAGLGDTQYF
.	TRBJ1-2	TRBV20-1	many	TGCAGTGCTAGCCAAGGATCAGACCATGGCTACACCTTC	CSASQGSDHGYTF
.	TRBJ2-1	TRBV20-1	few	TGCAGTGCCTCCGGAGACTTCAGCAATGAGCAGTTCTTC	CSASGDFSNEQFF
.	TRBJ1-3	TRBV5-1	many	TGCGCCAGCATGGACAGTCGAAGCTCTGGAAACACCATATATTTT	CASMDSRSSGNTIYF
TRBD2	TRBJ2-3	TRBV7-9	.	TGTGCCAGCAGCTTATATATAGCGGGAGGAGATACGCAGTATTTT	CASSLYIAGGDTQYF
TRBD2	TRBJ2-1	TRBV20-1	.	TGCAGTGCTCCCGGGACTAGCAAATCCAATGAGCAGTTCTTC	CSAPGTSKSNEQFF
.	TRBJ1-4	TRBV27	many	TGTGCCAGCAGTTTTAGAGGAAGTGGAAAACTGTTTTTT	CASSFRGSGKLFF